This note documents a single T cell receptor beta chain sequence. The antigen is undetermined. Libraries were prepared by immunoSEQ multiplex PCR; TCRdb keeps only in-frame clonotypes and omits some of them. The table has more than 40,000 clones, around four fifths seen once. These data come from a study of radiotherapy plus CTLA-4 blockade in lung cancer. Broader study findings: Blood-borne expansion of tumor-derived TCR clones followed radiotherapy plus ipilimumab.

The study gave focal radiation plus ipilimumab CTLA-4 blockade to patients with chemo-refractory metastatic non-small-cell lung cancer. Germline assignment: CDR1 MDHEN and CDR2 SYDVKM. This CDR3 spans 16 amino acids. Trimming stripped 7 bases from V and 5 bases from J, with 21 bases between. This clonotype originated in a human donor with non-small cell lung cancer who had stable disease on radiotherapy plus ipilimumab. The sample consisted of peripheral blood, taken from a patient treated with radiotherapy plus ipilimumab. The chain couples TRBV28 to TRBJ1-5, with D possibly TRBD1 on 5 matching bases. CDR3 nucleotides: TGTGCCAGCACTTCTTTCAGGACAATCATTGATCAGCCCCAGCATTTT. It codes for CASTSFRTIIDQPQHF.